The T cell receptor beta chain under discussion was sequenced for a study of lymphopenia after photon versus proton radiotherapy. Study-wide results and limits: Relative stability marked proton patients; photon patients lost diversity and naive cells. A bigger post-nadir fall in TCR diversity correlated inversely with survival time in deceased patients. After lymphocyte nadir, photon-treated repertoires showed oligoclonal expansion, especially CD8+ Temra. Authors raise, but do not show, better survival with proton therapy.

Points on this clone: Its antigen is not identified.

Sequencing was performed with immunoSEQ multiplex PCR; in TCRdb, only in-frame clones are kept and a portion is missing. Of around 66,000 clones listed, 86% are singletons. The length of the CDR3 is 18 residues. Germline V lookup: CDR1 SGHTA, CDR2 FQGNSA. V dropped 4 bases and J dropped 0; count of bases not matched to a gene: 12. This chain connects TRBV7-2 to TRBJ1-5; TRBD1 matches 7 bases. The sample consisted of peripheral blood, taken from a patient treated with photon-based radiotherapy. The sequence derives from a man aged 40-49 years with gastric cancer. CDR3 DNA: TGTGCCAGCAGCTCCTCGGGACAGCAGCGTTATAGCAATCAGCCCCAGCATTTT. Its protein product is CASSSSGQQRYSNQPQHF.